This entry describes one TCR beta chain. What this receptor recognizes is not known. Per-nucleotide qualities are absent, and no much larger clonotype sits a single base away. The data were taken from a study of blood T cells in healthy people across ages (dated by TCRdb to about 2015). As for the study more broadly: In model experiments, roughly one uniquely barcoded TCR beta cDNA molecule per two T cells was captured by template switching. Using deep sequencing normalized with unique cDNA molecular identifiers, the study measured how TCR beta repertoire diversity changes with age. Four age groups were formed from the donors: young (average roughly 15 years), middle-aged (less than 40), aged (over 55) and long-lived (roughly 88). Donors of different ages were randomly distributed across sequencing lanes to avoid experimental bias. Using the same blood draw, the study looked at two additional independent replicas of 1 million unique cDNA reads for two donors, one aged 18 to 30 and the other aged 80 or older.

Systemically healthy Caucasian individuals from Russia, some 36 in total and aged about 6 to 90 years, were included as donors. Each donor gave about 9.8 milliliters of peripheral blood, drawn into EDTA-treated Vacutainer tubes. Ficoll-Paque density-gradient centrifugation was used to isolate PBMCs, with at least 6.5 million per sample. Total RNA was extracted from PBMCs with Trizol reagent, with at least 6 micrograms obtained per sample. The percentages of naive CD45RAhigh/CD27high T cells were determined by flow cytometry on a PBMC aliquot from every donor. Broader findings and caveats from the paper: Because donor CMV infection status was unknown, age-related changes in expanded clonotypes were potentially confounded. Observed TCR beta diversity per million T cells fell roughly linearly with age, and a significant reduction was already apparent by age roughly 40. Compared with the aged group, the long-lived group had more naive CD4+ T cells, fewer expanded clones and increased TCR diversity, a pattern suggesting age selection. Conclusive comparison of naive and antigen-experienced compartments was prevented by the profiling of bulk unsorted PBMCs. Estimates of total diversity from one million sequenced T cells were regarded as lower bounds and underestimates. Observed TCR beta diversity correlated strongly with the percentage of naive T cells measured by flow cytometry.

Libraries were prepared through 5' RACE. Sequencing instrument: Illumina HiSeq 2500. A second about 7 to 12 cycle PCR used a sample-barcoded 5' primer and a J-beta primer mix. Each TCR beta cDNA molecule received a unique molecular identifier from a template-switch 5' adaptor carrying 12 random nucleotides. Each sample yielded at least 3 million CDR3-containing paired-end reads. The Mint cDNA synthesis kit, primed by a TRBC-specific oligonucleotide, was used to synthesize first-strand cDNA from all RNA. After uracil-DNA glycosylase treatment, a first 18-cycle PCR used universal primers M1SS and BC2_uni_R on all cDNA. As for the authors' bioinformatics: For normalization, 1 million high-quality reads, each with a distinct molecular identifier, were randomly selected from each sample. Reads sharing molecular identifiers were discarded rather than binned into consensus sequences. MiTCR, set to a Q25 quality threshold and the strictest error-elimination algorithm, was used for CDR3 identification, clonotype clustering and error correction. A nonparametric unseen species model using Euler transformation provided a lower-bound estimate of total TCR beta diversity. The raw public data were reprocessed by TCRdb itself: fastp quality trimming at Q25, MiXCR clonotype calling, in-frame beta chains only. Rows are unified per CDR3 protein, each entry keeping the most common DNA and genes. The V and J calls shown here were made by TCRdb, not taken from the authors' results. The sample table contains some 1.5 million distinct CDR3 sequences; only one count was recorded for over 25% of them. The ten largest clones take up 7.7% of the sample.

Trimming accounts for 2 bases at V and 1 base at J, while the number of junction bases matched to no gene is 6. The CDR3 starts with the cysteine, ends with the phenylalanine, and has 16 residues. Of all the DNA, just the CDR3 is kept, 48 bases in frame from base 1. CDR1 MNHNY and CDR2 SVGAGI were looked up in the germline V gene (reference sequence). The sample was blood. This clonotype was obtained from a woman aged 25 to 45 in good health. This sequence uses TRBV6-6 and TRBJ2-3; 7 central nucleotides agree with TRBD1. The CDR3 here reads CASSYDGQARTDTQYF. The DNA reads as follows: TGTGCCAGCAGTTACGATGGACAGGCACGCACAGATACGCAGTATTTT.